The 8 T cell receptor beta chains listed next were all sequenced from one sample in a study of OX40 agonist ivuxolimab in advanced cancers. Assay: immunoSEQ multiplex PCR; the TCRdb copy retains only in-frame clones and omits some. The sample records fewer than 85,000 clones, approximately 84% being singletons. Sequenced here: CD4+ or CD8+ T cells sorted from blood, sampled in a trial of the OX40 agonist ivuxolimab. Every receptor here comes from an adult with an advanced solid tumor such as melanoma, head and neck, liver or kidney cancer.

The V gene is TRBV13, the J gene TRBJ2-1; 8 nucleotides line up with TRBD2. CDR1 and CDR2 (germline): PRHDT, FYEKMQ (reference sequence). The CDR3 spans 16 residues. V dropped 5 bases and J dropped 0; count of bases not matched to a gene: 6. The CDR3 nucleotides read TGTGCCAGCAGCACCCGGACTAGCCGCTCCTACAATGAGCAGTTCTTC. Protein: CASSTRTSRSYNEQFF.

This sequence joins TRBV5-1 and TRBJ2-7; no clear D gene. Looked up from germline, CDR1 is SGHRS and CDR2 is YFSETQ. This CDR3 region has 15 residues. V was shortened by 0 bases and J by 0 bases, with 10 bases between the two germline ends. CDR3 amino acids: CASSLGDRFSYEQYF. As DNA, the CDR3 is TGCGCCAGCAGCTTGGGCGACCGATTCTCCTACGAGCAGTACTTC.

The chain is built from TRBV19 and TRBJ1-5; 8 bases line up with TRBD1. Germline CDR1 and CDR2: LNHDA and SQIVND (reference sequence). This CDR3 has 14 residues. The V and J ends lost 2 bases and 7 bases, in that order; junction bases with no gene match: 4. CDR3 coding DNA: TGTGCCAGTAGTATAACAGGGGGGGGGCAGCCCCAGCATTTT. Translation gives CASSITGGGQPQHF.

Written as DNA, the CDR3 is TGTGCCAGCAGTTGGGGGGACAGCGGATATGGCTACACCTTC. Amino acid sequence: CASSWGDSGYGYTF. The V gene is TRBV28, the J gene TRBJ1-2, with TRBD1 identical over 7 bases. From germline, CDR1 is MDHEN and CDR2 SYDVKM. The CDR3 covers 14 residues. The V gene end was trimmed by 4 bases and the J gene end by 5 bases; junction bases not matched to a gene: 7.

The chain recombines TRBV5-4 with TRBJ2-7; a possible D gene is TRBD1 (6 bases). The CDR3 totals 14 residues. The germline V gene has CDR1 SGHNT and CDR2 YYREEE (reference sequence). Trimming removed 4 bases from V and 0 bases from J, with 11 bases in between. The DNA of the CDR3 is TGTGCCAGCAGCCCCCAGGACAGCTCCTACGAGCAGTACTTC. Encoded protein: CASSPQDSSYEQYF.

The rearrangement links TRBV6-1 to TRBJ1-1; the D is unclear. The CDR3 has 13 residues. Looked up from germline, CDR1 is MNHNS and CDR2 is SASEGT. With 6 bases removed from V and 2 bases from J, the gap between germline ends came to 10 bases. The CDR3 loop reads CASRGGGNTEAFF. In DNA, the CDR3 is TGTGCCAGCAGGGGAGGAGGAAACACTGAAGCTTTCTTT.

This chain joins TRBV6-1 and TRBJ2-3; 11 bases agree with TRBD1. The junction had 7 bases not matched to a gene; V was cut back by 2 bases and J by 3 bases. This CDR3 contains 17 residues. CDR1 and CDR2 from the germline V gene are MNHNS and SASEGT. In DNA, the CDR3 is TGTGCCAGCAGTGAATTAGCGGACAGGGGGCGAACAGATACGCAGTATTTT. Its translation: CASSELADRGRTDTQYF.

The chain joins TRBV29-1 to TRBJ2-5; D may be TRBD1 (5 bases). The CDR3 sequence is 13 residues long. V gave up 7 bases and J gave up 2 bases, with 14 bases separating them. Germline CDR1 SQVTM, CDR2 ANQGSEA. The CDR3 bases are TGCAGCGCGGCTCGACAGACTCAAGAGACCCAGTACTTC. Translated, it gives CSAARQTQETQYF.